The 24 T cell receptor beta chains in this list originate from one sample, sequenced in a study of blood T cell repertoires in COVID-19. Here immunoSEQ multiplex PCR was the method, and the copy in TCRdb shows in-frame clones only, minus some. Counted here are roughly 350,000 clones, roughly 90% occurring once; the ten biggest clones make up less than 20%. What was sequenced was PBMCs or T cells enriched from blood (not recorded which). These receptor sequences come from a woman in her twenties or thirties who had recovered from COVID-19.

The rearrangement links TRBV3-1 (or the pseudogene TRBV3-2) to TRBJ2-1; 12 bases line up with TRBD2. The CDR3 totals 17 residues. The germline gives CDR1 LGHDT, CDR2 YNNKEL (reference sequence). The V segment lost 4 bases and the J segment 0 bases; nucleotides outside the gene matches: 4. CDR3 sequence: CASSRETSGSSYNEQFF. The CDR3 DNA follows: TGTGCCAGCAGCCGGGAGACTAGCGGGAGCTCCTACAATGAGCAGTTCTTC.

V usage is TRBV5-1 and J usage is TRBJ2-2; TRBD2 matches 9 bases. The CDR3 is 17 residues long. The junction had 10 bases not matched to a gene; V was cut back by 1 base and J by 6 bases. The germline CDR1 and CDR2 sequences are SGHRS and YFSETQ. The chain's CDR3 is CASSLSLAGGPAGELFF. The CDR3 region has the DNA TGCGCCAGCAGCTTGAGTTTGGCGGGAGGGCCGGCCGGGGAGCTGTTTTTT.

This chain links TRBV15 with TRBJ2-3; 9 positions match TRBD2. CDR3 length equals 15 residues. Germline V gene lookup returns CDR1 LNHNV and CDR2 YYDKDF (reference sequence). V shed 7 bases and J 1 base; nucleotides not matched to a gene: 6. The CDR3 DNA sequence: TGTGCCACCACGCCGACTAGCGGAGGCACAGATACGCAGTATTTT. Protein sequence: CATTPTSGGTDTQYF.

The chain has TRBV6-5 and TRBJ2-1; D is perhaps TRBD1 (5 bases). Trimming left V 6 bases short and J 3 bases short, with 12 bases between. Per germline, CDR1 MNHEY and CDR2 SVGAGI. This CDR3 region has 14 residues. The CDR3 coding sequence is TGTGCCAGCAGGAGCCAGGGAAACTACAATGAGCAGTTCTTC. It codes for CASRSQGNYNEQFF.

The rearrangement joins TRBV10-2 to TRBJ2-7; 10 bases match TRBD2. Germline lookup yields CDR1 WSHSY and CDR2 SAAADI. This CDR3 region has 14 residues. V gave up 8 bases and J gave up 4 bases; unmatched junction bases: 8. The CDR3 region is CASGVEREGYEQYF. The DNA of the CDR3 is TGCGCCAGCGGGGTCGAGCGGGAGGGGTACGAGCAGTACTTC.

V is TRBV7-2 and J is TRBJ2-3; D gene ambiguous. Germline V lookup: CDR1 SGHTA, CDR2 FQGNSA. Trimming removed 1 base from V and 1 base from J, with 12 bases in between. The CDR3 totals 16 residues. The DNA for the CDR3 is TGTGCCAGCAGCTTAGTTGGCCCCTCTGGCACAGATACGCAGTATTTT. Translated, it gives CASSLVGPSGTDTQYF.

The J gene is TRBJ2-7, the V gene TRBV6-5, with 9 bases aligning to TRBD1. Trimming took 5 bases from V and 3 from J; bases not matched to a gene: 5. The germline V gene has CDR1 MNHEY and CDR2 SVGAGI. CDR3 length: 14 amino acids. CDR3 residues: CASSTGTGSYEQYF. DNA for the CDR3: TGTGCCAGCAGTACCGGGACAGGGAGCTACGAGCAGTACTTC.

CDR3 nucleotide sequence: TGTGCCAGCAGCGCGGGGTCATTTTCTGGGACTGAAGCTTTCTTT. It encodes CASSAGSFSGTEAFF. The gene calls are TRBV11-1 and TRBJ1-1; D not certain. V lost 5 bases to trimming and J lost 5 bases, with 18 bases between them. The germline V gene has CDR1 SGHAT and CDR2 FQDESV (reference sequence). The CDR3 has 15 residues.

The V and J genes are TRBV19 and TRBJ1-5; TRBD1 matches at 11 bases. CDR1 LNHDA and CDR2 SQIVND come from the germline V gene (reference sequence). After removal of 9 bases from V and 2 bases from J, the junction contained 9 bases not matched to a gene. The CDR3 is 16 amino acids. The chain's CDR3 is CASTRTGGFGNQPQHF. The CDR3 nucleotides are TGTGCCAGCACACGGACAGGGGGCTTCGGCAATCAGCCCCAGCATTTT.

This clone has only one observation. The V gene is TRBV3-1 (or the pseudogene TRBV3-2), the J gene TRBJ2-7, with 8 bases lining up with TRBD2. This CDR3 comprises 15 residues. The V gene end was trimmed by 0 bases and the J gene end by 4 bases; junction bases not matched to a gene: 5. The germline V gene encodes CDR1 LGHDT and CDR2 YNNKEL (reference sequence). The CDR3: CASSQDRAGGYEQYF. The CDR3 DNA reads TGTGCCAGCAGCCAAGATCGGGCGGGAGGTTACGAGCAGTACTTC.

This chain uses TRBV6-5 with TRBJ1-2; D is unclear. CDR1 and CDR2 from the germline V gene are MNHEY and SVGAGI. The CDR3 is 14 amino acids. Trimming took 0 bases from V and 5 from J, leaving 10 bases between them. This chain's CDR3 is CASSYSSAGYGYTF. The CDR3 bases are TGTGCCAGCAGTTACTCGAGTGCAGGATATGGCTACACCTTC.

The chain employs TRBV7-9 and TRBJ1-5, with D possibly TRBD1 on 6 matching bases. Between the trimmed V and J ends, which lost 5 bases and 7 bases, there was a span of 15 bases. Germline CDR1 SEHNR, CDR2 FQNEAQ (reference sequence). The CDR3 loop spans 14 amino acids. The CDR3 DNA follows: TGTGCCAGCAGCCAGCGACAGGCGCGGCAGCCCCAGCATTTT. This translates into CASSQRQARQPQHF.

The V gene is TRBV25-1, the J gene TRBJ1-4; TRBD1 agrees at 10 bases. This CDR3 spans 13 amino acids. Germline CDR1 is MGHDK and CDR2 is SYGVNS. CDR3 region: CASTGGDLGKLFF. CDR3 DNA sequence: TGTGCTTCGACAGGGGGCGACTTGGGAAAACTGTTTTTT.

V gene TRBV18 combines with J gene TRBJ1-1; the match to TRBD1 covers 10 bases. Trimming at V came to 4 bases and at J to 1 base, leaving 3 bases not matched to a gene. In germline, CDR1 is KGHSH, CDR2 LQKENI. The CDR3 is 15 residues long. The CDR3 bases are TGTGCCAGCTCACTTGACAGGGGGCGGAACACTGAAGCTTTCTTT. Translating it yields CASSLDRGRNTEAFF.

The chain joins TRBV7-9 to TRBJ2-5; 10 bases are shared with TRBD2. Germline assignment: CDR1 SEHNR and CDR2 FQNEAQ (reference sequence). The CDR3 is 18 residues long. V trimming: 0 bases; J trimming: 4 bases; junction bases outside the gene matches: 11. CDR3 coding DNA: TGTGCCAGCAGCTTAGCGGAGTTCAGCGGGGGGGCAGCAGAGACCCAGTACTTC. Translation gives CASSLAEFSGGAAETQYF. Full variable domain (outside the CDR3, taken from reference TRBV7-9 and TRBJ2-5): DTGVSQNPRHKITKRGQNVTFRCDPISEHNRLYWYRQTLGQGPEFLTYFQNEAQLEKSRLLSDRFSAERPKGSFSTLEIQRTEQGDSAMYLCASSLAEFSGGAAETQYFGPGTRLLVL.

The CDR3 DNA is TGTGCCAGCAGCTTAGGGGAGGGAACAGATACGCAGTATTTT. It is translated as CASSLGEGTDTQYF. J is TRBJ2-3 and V is TRBV7-9, with TRBD2 matching over 7 bases. Germline V gene data show CDR1 as SEHNR and CDR2 as FQNEAQ (reference sequence). The V segment lost 1 base and the J segment 3 bases; nucleotides outside the gene matches: 1. The CDR3 sequence is 14 residues long.

The rearrangement links TRBV18 to TRBJ2-7; TRBD2 matches 10 bases. The CDR3 is 14 residues long. The V segment lost 3 bases and the J segment 4 bases; nucleotides outside the gene matches: 3. The germline V gene has CDR1 KGHSH and CDR2 LQKENI. The CDR3 nucleotides are TGTGCCAGCTCACCGGGACTAGCGACTTACGAGCAGTACTTC. It translates to CASSPGLATYEQYF.

The chain is built from TRBV4-3 and TRBJ1-2; the match to TRBD1 covers 8 bases. The V segment lost 1 base and the J segment 8 bases; nucleotides outside the gene matches: 6. This CDR3 is 14 amino acids long. Germline V gene sequence: CDR1 LGHNA, CDR2 YSLEER. The CDR3 nucleotides are TGCGCCAGCAGCCAAGTACAGGGGGGTTTGGGCTACACCTTC. It codes for CASSQVQGGLGYTF.

This clone appeared a single time. V usage is TRBV6-9 and J usage is TRBJ1-4, with 7 bases aligning to TRBD1. Germline CDR1 and CDR2: MNHGY and SVAAGI. The CDR3 consists of 15 residues. V lost 3 bases to trimming and J lost 5 bases; unmatched junction nucleotides: 6. CDR3 loop: CASSYLGQTNEKLFF. CDR3 coding DNA: TGTGCCAGCAGTTACCTGGGACAGACAAATGAAAAACTGTTTTTT.

For this clone: Other DNA sequences in this specimen translate into the identical CDR3. The rearrangement links TRBV28 to TRBJ1-6; 9 bases are a match to TRBD1. From germline, CDR1 is MDHEN and CDR2 SYDVKM. The length of the CDR3 is 14 residues. V shed 4 bases and J 7 bases; nucleotides not matched to a gene: 2. CDR3 nucleotide sequence: TGTGCCAGCAGTTCGGGACAGGGAAATTCACCCCTCCACTTT. Encoded protein: CASSSGQGNSPLHF.

This chain connects TRBV18 to TRBJ2-7, with 8 bases aligning to TRBD1. The ends lost 2 bases at V and 7 bases at J; junction bases unmatched: 4. The CDR3 length is 13 residues. Germline-derived CDR1 and CDR2 are KGHSH and LQKENI. CDR3 sequence (DNA): TGTGCCAGCTCACCAGACAGGGGTGAAGAGCAGTACTTC. Amino acids: CASSPDRGEEQYF.

The rearrangement joins TRBV12-3 or TRBV12-4 to TRBJ1-2; D not certain. This CDR3 contains 12 residues. V was pared by 4 bases and J by 6 bases, with 9 bases between. CDR3 sequence reads: CASSWAQDGYTF. The DNA of the CDR3 is TGTGCCAGCAGTTGGGCCCAGGATGGCTACACCTTC.

This chain uses TRBV9 with TRBJ2-7; 9 nucleotides align to TRBD2. Germline CDR1 is SGDLS and CDR2 is YYNGEE. The ends lost 2 bases at V and 1 base at J; junction bases unmatched: 7. This CDR3 is built from 16 residues. CDR3 amino acids: CASSVADLAGSYEQYF. For the CDR3, the DNA is TGTGCCAGCAGCGTCGCCGACCTAGCGGGGTCCTACGAGCAGTACTTC.

The J gene is TRBJ2-4, the V gene TRBV6-5, with a weak D call TRBD2 (7 bases). This CDR3 contains 16 residues. V gave up 2 bases and J gave up 6 bases, with 17 bases separating them. CDR1 is MNHEY, CDR2 SVGAGI, per germline. The CDR3 DNA follows: TGTGCCAGCAGTTACGGGGGAGGGGGGTTTGGAAACATTCAGTACTTC. Protein sequence: CASSYGGGGFGNIQYF.